Shown below are 10 T cell receptor beta chains from a single sample sequenced in a study of sequential checkpoint blockade in melanoma. Documented treatment: randomized to nivolumab then ipilimumab (arm A) or the reverse (arm B). Generated by immunoSEQ multiplex PCR, the TCRdb table keeps only in-frame clones and is missing some. Counted here are approximately 18,000 clones, approximately 77% occurring once; the ten biggest clones make up 21%. The material sequenced was CD8+ T cells sorted from blood (inferred from file names), taken from a patient given nivolumab and ipilimumab in sequence. These receptors were collected from a human donor with melanoma.

This clone was detected a few times. The chain employs TRBV5-4 and TRBJ1-2, with 7 bases that match TRBD1. Germline trimming cut 4 bases from V and 6 bases from J; bases unmatched to any gene: 9. CDR3 length: 14 amino acids. Germline CDR1 and CDR2: SGHNT and YYREEE (reference sequence). CDR3 loop: CASSLNDRVDGYTF. CDR3 sequence (DNA): TGTGCCAGCAGCCTTAATGACAGGGTGGATGGCTACACCTTC.

This clone was seen once. The CDR3 sequence is CASSLGGQGVREQYF. The CDR3 region has the DNA TGTGCCAGCAGCTTAGGGGGACAGGGGGTTCGGGAGCAGTACTTC. The chain uses TRBV7-9 and TRBJ2-7, with 11 bases identical to TRBD1. J lost 7 bases, V lost 1 base, and 6 bases had no gene match. This CDR3 comprises 15 residues. CDR1 SEHNR and CDR2 FQNEAQ come from the germline V gene (reference sequence).

The chain has TRBV28 and TRBJ2-7; maybe TRBD2 (6 bases). The CDR3 spans 12 residues. Trimming stripped 6 bases from V and 3 bases from J, with 9 bases between. CDR1 is MDHEN and CDR2 is SYDVKM in the germline V gene. The CDR3 protein is CASRGLSYEQYF. CDR3 DNA: TGTGCCAGCAGGGGACTTAGCTACGAGCAGTACTTC.

This clone has more than one count but fewer than ten. The rearrangement links TRBV5-5 to TRBJ1-2, with no clear D. The ends were cut back, 0 bases at V and 3 bases at J, with 9 bases in the middle. The CDR3 totals 14 residues. Germline V gives CDR1 SGHKS, CDR2 YYEKEE (reference sequence). In DNA form, the CDR3 reads TGTGCCAGCAGCTTGGTAGGCAGGCACTATGGCTACACCTTC. Protein: CASSLVGRHYGYTF.

This clone has only a few counts. The rearrangement links TRBV7-9 to TRBJ2-7, with D possibly matching TRBD2 (7 bases). V was shortened by 5 bases and J by 2 bases, with 16 bases between the two germline ends. This CDR3 has 15 residues. From germline, CDR1 is SEHNR and CDR2 FQNEAQ (reference sequence). CDR3 DNA: TGTGCCAGCAGCCAGATGGCGGGGGCAGCCTACGAGCAGTACTTC. This translates into CASSQMAGAAYEQYF. The full variable domain, in which reference TRBV7-9 and TRBJ2-7 provide the parts outside the CDR3, is DTGVSQNPRHKITKRGQNVTFRCDPISEHNRLYWYRQTLGQGPEFLTYFQNEAQLEKSRLLSDRFSAERPKGSFSTLEIQRTEQGDSAMYLCASSQMAGAAYEQYFGPGTRLTVT.

This clone has a single count. The gene calls are TRBV4-1 and TRBJ1-2, with 7 bases identical to TRBD1. The ends lost 0 bases at V and 5 bases at J; junction bases unmatched: 12. The V gene's germline CDR1 is MGHRA and CDR2 YSYEKL. The CDR3 consists of 17 residues. DNA for the CDR3: TGCGCCAGCAGCCAAGATAAGGGGGACAGACGGTCTTATGGCTACACCTTC. Protein product: CASSQDKGDRRSYGYTF.

This clone has a handful of counts. The V gene is TRBV2, the J gene TRBJ1-5; 7 positions agree with TRBD1. The V gene's germline CDR1 is SNHLY and CDR2 FYNNEI. The CDR3 totals 14 residues. Trimming cost V 0 bases and J 15 bases; bases outside gene matches: 11. The CDR3 DNA reads as TGTGCCAGCAGTGAAGCGTCGGAGGGGGCCGGGTCGCATTTT. Its protein is CASSEASEGAGSHF.

The genes are TRBV30 and TRBJ2-7; a weak D match, TRBD2 (5 bases). Trimming shortened V by 2 bases and J by 2 bases, and 10 bases separated the two germline ends. CDR1 and CDR2 from the germline V gene are GTSNPN and SVGIG (reference sequence). The length of the CDR3 is 13 residues. The CDR3 reads CAWSHGVAYEQYF. DNA of the CDR3: TGTGCCTGGAGTCACGGGGTCGCCTACGAGCAGTACTTC. Supplemented by reference TRBV30 and TRBJ2-7, the full variable domain reads SQTIHQWPATLVQPVGSPLSLECTVEGTSNPNLYWYRQAAGRGLQLLFYSVGIGQISSEVPQNLSASRPQDRQFILSSKKLLLSDSGFYLCAWSHGVAYEQYFGPGTRLTVT.

This clone was seen a few times. The CDR3 sequence: CATSGGQGYNSPLHF. CDR3 nucleotide sequence: TGTGCCACCAGCGGGGGACAGGGATATAATTCACCCCTCCACTTT. The chain recombines TRBV15 with TRBJ1-6; 9 bases agree with TRBD1. CDR1 is LNHNV and CDR2 is YYDKDF in the germline V gene (reference sequence). The CDR3 is 15 amino acids. V lost 5 bases and J lost 4; bases outside the gene matches: 3.

This rearrangement joins TRBV6-5 to TRBJ2-7, with D perhaps TRBD1 (6 bases). This CDR3 is 15 amino acids long. Trimming pared 6 bases from V and 5 bases from J, leaving 20 bases between. The germline V gene encodes CDR1 MNHEY and CDR2 SVGAGI. CDR3 DNA: TGTGCCAGCAGCTTACCTACAGGGATTGGTGACGAGCAGTACTTC. Amino acids: CASSLPTGIGDEQYF.